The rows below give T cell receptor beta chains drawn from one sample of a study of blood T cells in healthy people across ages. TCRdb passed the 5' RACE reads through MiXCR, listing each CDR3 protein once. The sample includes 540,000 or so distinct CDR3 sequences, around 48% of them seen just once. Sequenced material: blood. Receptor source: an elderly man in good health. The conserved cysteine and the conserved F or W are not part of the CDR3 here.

CDR3: ASSVGGGSTRETQY
J: TRBJ2-5
V: TRBV9

CDR3: ASSFHGDEQY
J: NA
V: TRBV12-3/TRBV12-4

CDR3: ASKSSGNTIY
J: TRBJ1-3
V: TRBV6-6

CDR3: ASSLDGAVVYEQY
J: TRBJ2-7
V: TRBV4-1

CDR3: SVEGGSPFSYNEQF
J: TRBJ2-1
V: TRBV29-1

CDR3: SARDFDRSLYGYT
J: TRBJ1-2
V: TRBV20-1

CDR3: ASSLALTSTDTQY
J: TRBJ2-3
V: TRBV5-1

CDR3: ASSPLRASYNEQY
J: TRBJ2-7
V: TRBV6-5

CDR3: ASSQRGLAGEPEETQY
J: TRBJ2-5
V: TRBV4-3

CDR3: ASSSGTYGGELF
J: TRBJ2-2
V: TRBV7-9

CDR3: ASSNPPRQGGNEQF
J: TRBJ2-1
V: TRBV6-5

CDR3: ASSFGASAGGPQEQF
J: TRBJ2-1
V: TRBV11-1

CDR3: ASSLENRVLNWNEQF
J: TRBJ2-1
V: TRBV11-2

CDR3: ASSFRENWETQY
J: TRBJ2-5
V: TRBV5-1

CDR3: ASSPRGTSKQETQY
J: TRBJ2-5
V: TRBV11-2